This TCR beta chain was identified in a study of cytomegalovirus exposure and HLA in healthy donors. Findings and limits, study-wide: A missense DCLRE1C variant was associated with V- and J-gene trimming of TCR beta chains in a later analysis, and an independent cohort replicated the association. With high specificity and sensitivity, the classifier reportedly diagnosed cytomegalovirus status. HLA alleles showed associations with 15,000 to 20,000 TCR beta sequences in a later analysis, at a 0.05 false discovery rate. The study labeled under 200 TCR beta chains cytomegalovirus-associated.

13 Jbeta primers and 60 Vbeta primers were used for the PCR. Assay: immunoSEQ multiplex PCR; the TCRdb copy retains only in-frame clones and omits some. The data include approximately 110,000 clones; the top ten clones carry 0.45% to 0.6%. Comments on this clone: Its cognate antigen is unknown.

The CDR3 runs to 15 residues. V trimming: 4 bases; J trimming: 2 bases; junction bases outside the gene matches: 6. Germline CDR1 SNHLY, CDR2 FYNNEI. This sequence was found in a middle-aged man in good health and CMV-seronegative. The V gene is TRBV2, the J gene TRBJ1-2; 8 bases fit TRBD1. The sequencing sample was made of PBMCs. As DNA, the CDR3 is TGTGCCAGCAGTGCCGGACAGGGCCCCAACTATGGCTACACCTTC. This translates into CASSAGQGPNYGYTF.